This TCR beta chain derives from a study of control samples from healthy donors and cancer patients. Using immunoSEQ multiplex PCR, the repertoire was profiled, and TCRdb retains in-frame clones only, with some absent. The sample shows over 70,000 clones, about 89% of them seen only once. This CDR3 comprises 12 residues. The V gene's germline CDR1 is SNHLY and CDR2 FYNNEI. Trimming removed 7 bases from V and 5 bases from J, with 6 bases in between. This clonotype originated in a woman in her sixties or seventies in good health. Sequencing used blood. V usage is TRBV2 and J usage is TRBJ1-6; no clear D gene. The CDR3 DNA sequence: TGTGCCAGCAACTCGGATAATTCACCCCTCCACTTT. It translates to CASNSDNSPLHF.